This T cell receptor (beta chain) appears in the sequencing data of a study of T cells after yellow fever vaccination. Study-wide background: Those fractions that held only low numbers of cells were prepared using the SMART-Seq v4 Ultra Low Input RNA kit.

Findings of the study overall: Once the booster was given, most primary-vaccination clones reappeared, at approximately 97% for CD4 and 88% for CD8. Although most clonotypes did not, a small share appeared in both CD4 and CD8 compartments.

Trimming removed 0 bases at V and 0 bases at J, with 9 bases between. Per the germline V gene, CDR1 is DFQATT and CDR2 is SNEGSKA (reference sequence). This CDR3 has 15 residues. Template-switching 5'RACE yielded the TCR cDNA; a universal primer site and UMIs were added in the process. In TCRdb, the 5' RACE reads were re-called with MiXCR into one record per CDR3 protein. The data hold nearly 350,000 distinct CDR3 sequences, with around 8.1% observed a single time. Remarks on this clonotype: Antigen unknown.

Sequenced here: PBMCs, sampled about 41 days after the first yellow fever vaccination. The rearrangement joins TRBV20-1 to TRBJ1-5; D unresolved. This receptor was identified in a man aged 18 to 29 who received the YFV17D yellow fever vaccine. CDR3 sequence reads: CSARESGVSNQPQHF. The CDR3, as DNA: TGCAGTGCTAGAGAATCTGGGGTTAGCAATCAGCCCCAGCATTTT.